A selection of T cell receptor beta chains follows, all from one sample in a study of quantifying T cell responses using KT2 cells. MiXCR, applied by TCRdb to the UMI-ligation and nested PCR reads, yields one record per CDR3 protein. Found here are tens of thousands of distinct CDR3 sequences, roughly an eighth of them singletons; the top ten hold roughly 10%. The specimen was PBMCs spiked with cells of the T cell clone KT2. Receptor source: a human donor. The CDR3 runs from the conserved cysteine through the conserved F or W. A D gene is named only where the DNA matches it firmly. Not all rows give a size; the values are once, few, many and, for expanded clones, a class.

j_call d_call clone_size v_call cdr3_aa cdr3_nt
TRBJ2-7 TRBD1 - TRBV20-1 CSATTDRNEQYF TGCAGTGCTACTACGGACAGGAACGAGCAGTACTTC
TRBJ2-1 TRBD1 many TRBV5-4 CASSGPGQGHNEQFF TGTGCCAGCAGCGGACCGGGACAGGGCCACAATGAGCAGTTCTTC
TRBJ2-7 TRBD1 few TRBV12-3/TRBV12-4 CASSLYNRDSNAQYF TGTGCCAGCAGTTTATATAACCGGGACAGCAACGCGCAGTACTTC
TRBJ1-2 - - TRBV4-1 CASSHPRGGKGGYTF TGCGCCAGCAGCCACCCCCGGGGAGGGAAAGGTGGCTACACCTTC
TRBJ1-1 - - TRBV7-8 CASSLERGTPPWRTEAFF TGTGCCAGCAGCTTAGAAAGGGGGACACCCCCTTGGAGGACTGAAGCTTTCTTT
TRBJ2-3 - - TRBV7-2 CASSLLGGLSTDTQYF TGTGCCAGCAGCCTATTAGGGGGGCTTAGCACAGATACGCAGTATTTT
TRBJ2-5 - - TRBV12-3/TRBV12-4 CASSFHGGATQYF TGTGCCAGCAGTTTTCACGGGGGAGCGACCCAGTACTTC
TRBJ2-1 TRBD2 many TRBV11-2 CASSTRLAGHNEQFF TGTGCCAGCAGCACTAGACTAGCGGGGCACAATGAGCAGTTCTTC
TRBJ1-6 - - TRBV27 CASSPPFENSPLHF TGTGCCAGCAGTCCCCCCTTTGAGAATTCACCCCTCCACTTT
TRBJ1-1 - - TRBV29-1 CSVVRAGVGNTEAFF TGCAGCGTTGTAAGGGCAGGGGTTGGAAACACTGAAGCTTTCTTT
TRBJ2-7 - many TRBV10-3 CAISEGVTEQYF TGTGCCATCAGTGAGGGCGTTACGGAGCAGTACTTC
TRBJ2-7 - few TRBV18 CASSASSAYEQYF TGTGCCAGCTCAGCCTCTAGTGCCTACGAGCAGTACTTC
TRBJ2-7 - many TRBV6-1 CASSLWQGAGEQYF TGTGCCAGCAGTCTTTGGCAGGGCGCAGGCGAGCAGTACTTC
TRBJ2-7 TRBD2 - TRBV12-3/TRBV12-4 CASSLGLLSTEQYF TGTGCCAGCAGCCTGGGACTACTCTCAACCGAGCAGTACTTC
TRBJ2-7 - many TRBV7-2 CASSPDWNIYEQYF TGTGCCAGCAGTCCGGACTGGAATATCTACGAGCAGTACTTC
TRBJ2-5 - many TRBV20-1 CSARGGHQETQYF TGCAGTGCTAGAGGTGGGCACCAAGAGACCCAGTACTTC
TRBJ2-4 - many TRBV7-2 CASSLGIQPGAKNIQYF TGTGCCAGCAGCTTAGGGATACAACCGGGGGCCAAAAACATTCAGTACTTC
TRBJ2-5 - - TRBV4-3 CASPDGGLQETQYF TGCGCCAGCCCCGACGGCGGCTTACAAGAGACCCAGTACTTC
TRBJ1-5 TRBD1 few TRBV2 CAIDRGGGPQHF TGTGCCATCGACAGGGGCGGCGGACCCCAGCATTTT
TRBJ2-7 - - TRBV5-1 CASSPTLNSYEQYF TGCGCCAGCAGCCCAACACTTAACTCCTACGAGCAGTACTTC
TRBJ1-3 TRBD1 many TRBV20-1 CSAPDRGSGNTIYF TGCAGTGCCCCGGACAGGGGTTCTGGAAACACCATATATTTT
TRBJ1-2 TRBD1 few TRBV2 CASSPRTGTNYGYTF TGTGCCAGCAGCCCCAGGACAGGGACTAACTATGGCTACACCTTC
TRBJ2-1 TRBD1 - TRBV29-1 CSVGNRGEQFF TGCAGCGTTGGGAACAGGGGGGAGCAGTTCTTC
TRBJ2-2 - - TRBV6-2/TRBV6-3 CASSFLNTGELFF TGTGCCAGCAGTTTTCTAAACACCGGGGAGCTGTTTTTT
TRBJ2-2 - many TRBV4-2 CASSQDSGTRNTGELFF TGTGCCAGCAGCCAAGATTCAGGGACTCGCAACACCGGGGAGCTGTTTTTT
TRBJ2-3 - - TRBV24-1 CATSDLTGVGDTQYF TGTGCCACCAGTGATTTGACGGGAGTAGGGGATACGCAGTATTTT
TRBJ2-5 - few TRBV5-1 CASSLGVAETQYF TGCGCCAGCAGCTTGGGGGTAGCGGAGACCCAGTACTTC
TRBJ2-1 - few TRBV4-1 CASSPQGSTSSYNEQFF TGCGCCAGCAGCCCCCAGGGGTCCACCAGCTCCTACAATGAGCAGTTCTTC
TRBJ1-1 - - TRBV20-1 CSARVRVEAFF TGCAGTGCTAGAGTAAGGGTTGAAGCTTTCTTT
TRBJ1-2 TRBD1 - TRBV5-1 CASSLVPLGTGDYGYTF TGCGCCAGCAGCTTGGTGCCGCTCGGGACAGGAGACTATGGCTACACCTTC
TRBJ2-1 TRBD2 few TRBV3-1 CASSQVQPGLAVNEQFF TGTGCCAGCAGCCAAGTTCAACCGGGACTAGCCGTGAATGAGCAGTTCTTC
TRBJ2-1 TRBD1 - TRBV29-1 CSVARTGGFGEQFF TGCAGCGTTGCCAGGACAGGGGGCTTTGGTGAGCAGTTCTTC
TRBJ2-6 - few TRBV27 CASSPQDSAGANVLTF TGTGCCAGCAGTCCTCAGGACAGCGCTGGGGCCAACGTCCTGACTTTC
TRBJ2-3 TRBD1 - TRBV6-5 CASSYYAGTGGSGQYF TGTGCCAGCAGTTATTATGCCGGGACAGGGGGCTCTGGGCAGTATTTT
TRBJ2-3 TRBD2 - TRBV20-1 CSAVRVAGGPDTQYF TGCAGTGCGGTCCGAGTAGCGGGAGGACCAGATACGCAGTATTTT
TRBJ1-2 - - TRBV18 CASSTSQSREDGYTF TGTGCCAGCTCAACGTCTCAGTCCAGGGAGGATGGCTACACCTTC
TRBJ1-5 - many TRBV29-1 CSAVGGSNQPQHF TGCAGCGCCGTGGGGGGCTCCAATCAGCCCCAGCATTTT
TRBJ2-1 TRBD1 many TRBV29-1 CSVESGTGKYNEQFF TGCAGCGTTGAATCCGGGACAGGGAAGTACAATGAGCAGTTCTTC
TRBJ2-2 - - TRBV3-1 CASSPTRNTGELFF TGTGCCAGCAGCCCCACTAGGAACACCGGGGAGCTGTTTTTT
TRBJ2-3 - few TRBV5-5 CASRQGDQGGTDTQYF TGTGCCAGCAGACAAGGGGACCAAGGGGGCACAGATACGCAGTATTTT
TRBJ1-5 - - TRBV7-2 CASSLGTYSNQPQHF TGTGCCAGCAGCTTGGGGACCTATAGCAATCAGCCCCAGCATTTT